These T cell receptor beta chains were read from a single sample in a study of T cell responses to AZD1222 COVID-19 vaccine. TCRdb keeps only in-frame clones here, not all; method: immunoSEQ multiplex PCR. Of 85,000 or so clones in the sample, just over 85% were seen once. The source material was peripheral blood, sampled 28 days after the second AZD1222 dose. All receptors derive from an adult who received the AZD1222 COVID-19 vaccine. Both conserved end residues are part of each CDR3. A D gene is named only where the DNA matches it firmly. Size values are once, few and many counts, or a class for expanded clones, and some rows have none.

j_gene | abundance | v_gene | d_gene | CDR3nt | CDR3aa
TRBJ2-1 | NA | TRBV27 | TRBD2 | TGTGCCAGCAGTTTTTCTAAGGGCGGGGGGGTTTACAATGAGCAGTTCTTC | CASSFSKGGGVYNEQFF
TRBJ2-1 | NA | TRBV27 | NA | TGTGCCAGCAGTTTAGGGAGTGCGTCCAATGAGCAGTTCTTC | CASSLGSASNEQFF
TRBJ1-5 | NA | TRBV30 | NA | TGTGCCGCCGGGTCAGCCTCGAATAGCAATCAGCCCCAGCATTTT | CAAGSASNSNQPQHF
TRBJ1-1 | NA | TRBV28 | NA | TGTGCCAGCACCTCGACAAGGGGGAGAAGAACTGAAGCTTTCTTT | CASTSTRGRRTEAFF
TRBJ2-1 | NA | TRBV7-8 | NA | TGTGCCAGCAGCTTAGCGTCCGGGAACTACAATGAGCAGTTCTTC | CASSLASGNYNEQFF
TRBJ1-2 | NA | TRBV11-2 | TRBD1 | TGTGCCAGCAGCTTAGTGGGACAGGGGGGCTACACCTTC | CASSLVGQGGYTF
TRBJ1-6 | NA | TRBV5-4 | NA | TGTGCCAGCAGCTTGGGTTCAGGGTTTAATTCACCCCTCCACTTT | CASSLGSGFNSPLHF
TRBJ1-1 | NA | TRBV5-1 | NA | TGCGCCAGCAGCTTGGGGCTGGGTGGGGGGACTGAAGCTTTCTTT | CASSLGLGGGTEAFF
TRBJ1-4 | NA | TRBV5-1 | NA | TGCGCCAGCAGCTTGGAGCCAGGTCTACAAGAAAAACTGTTTTTT | CASSLEPGLQEKLFF
TRBJ1-1 | once | TRBV7-9 | NA | TGTGCCAGCAGCTTGGGGGCAGGGTCAACTTTTCGCACTGAAGCTTTCTTT | CASSLGAGSTFRTEAFF
TRBJ2-7 | NA | TRBV5-1 | TRBD1 | TGCGCCAGCAGCCCGGGGACAGGGGTCGAGCAGTACTTC | CASSPGTGVEQYF
TRBJ1-1 | NA | TRBV4-3 | NA | TGCGCCAGCAGCCAAGAGACAGGCCCCACAGACACTGAAGCTTTCTTT | CASSQETGPTDTEAFF
TRBJ2-3 | NA | TRBV18 | TRBD2 | TGTGCCAGCTCACGGCCGGGACTAGAGACAGATACGCAGTATTTT | CASSRPGLETDTQYF
TRBJ1-2 | NA | TRBV6-6 | TRBD1 | TGTGCCAGCAGTTCGCAGGGGGCGCAGGGCTACACCTTC | CASSSQGAQGYTF
TRBJ1-4 | NA | TRBV3-1/TRBV3-2 | NA | TGTGCCAGCAGCCTCGGGATGCCCAATGAAAAACTGTTTTTT | CASSLGMPNEKLFF
TRBJ2-5 | NA | TRBV7-9 | NA | TGTGCCAGCAGCTTAGATGAGGCGTCCCGGGAGACCCAGTACTTC | CASSLDEASRETQYF
TRBJ2-3 | NA | TRBV10-1 | NA | TGCGCCAGCAGTGTTACCGGAGATACGCAGTATTTT | CASSVTGDTQYF
TRBJ2-7 | few | TRBV2 | NA | TGTGCCAGCAGTGTAAGCACGGGACCTCGGAGCACCTACGAGCAGTACTTC | CASSVSTGPRSTYEQYF
TRBJ2-1 | NA | TRBV10-3 | TRBD2 | TGTGCCATCACTGCAGCGGGGGGCCCCAATGAGCAGTTCTTC | CAITAAGGPNEQFF
TRBJ1-3 | NA | TRBV19 | TRBD1 | TGTGCCAGTAGTCCTCAGGGGGGGTCTGGAAACACCATATATTTT | CASSPQGGSGNTIYF
TRBJ1-2 | NA | TRBV19 | NA | TGTGCCAGTAGTACGGACAGCGGCTATAACTATGGCTACACCTTC | CASSTDSGYNYGYTF
TRBJ2-7 | NA | TRBV27 | TRBD1 | TGTGCCAGCAGTTTATACGCCGGGACAGGGCGCGAGCAGTACTTC | CASSLYAGTGREQYF
TRBJ2-7 | NA | TRBV5-1 | TRBD1 | TGCGCCAGCAACCCGGGACAGGGGCAGTGGGACTACGAGCAGTACTTC | CASNPGQGQWDYEQYF
TRBJ2-1 | NA | TRBV7-9 | TRBD2 | TGTGCCAGCAGCTTAGCGGGGGGGAATGAGCAGTTCTTC | CASSLAGGNEQFF
TRBJ1-4 | NA | TRBV5-1 | TRBD1 | TGCGCCAGCTCCGAGGGGGCTAGTTCTACTAATGAAAAACTGTTTTTT | CASSEGASSTNEKLFF
TRBJ1-5 | few | TRBV12-3/TRBV12-4 | NA | TGTGCCAGCACTTTTGGTGGACAGCCCCAGCATTTT | CASTFGGQPQHF
TRBJ2-7 | NA | TRBV12-3/TRBV12-4 | NA | TGTGCCAGCAGTCCCAACATGTACGAGCAGTACTTC | CASSPNMYEQYF
TRBJ1-3 | NA | TRBV3-1/TRBV3-2 | TRBD1 | TGTGCCAGCAGTCCCGGGTCCGGGACAGGCATCTCTGGAAACACCATATATTTT | CASSPGSGTGISGNTIYF
TRBJ2-3 | many | TRBV7-9 | NA | TGTGCCAGCAGCCTCAACGAGGGCCCCGAGAAGGAGCAGTATTTT | CASSLNEGPEKEQYF
TRBJ2-3 | NA | TRBV9 | NA | TGTGCCAGCAGCGTCCTCCCCGTGGGGGGACCACCGGTAAGCACAGATACGCAGTATTTT | CASSVLPVGGPPVSTDTQYF
TRBJ1-2 | NA | TRBV5-1 | NA | TGCGCCAGCAGCGAGGGGACTAACTATGGCTACACCTTC | CASSEGTNYGYTF
TRBJ2-7 | NA | TRBV7-6 | TRBD2 | TGTGCCAGCAGCTTAGGGCCTAGCGGGAGCAACCACGAGCAGTACTTC | CASSLGPSGSNHEQYF
TRBJ2-7 | NA | TRBV7-3 | TRBD2 | TGTGCCAGCAGCTTAACTAGCGGGAACTCCTACGAGCAGTACTTC | CASSLTSGNSYEQYF
TRBJ1-5 | NA | TRBV6-2/TRBV6-3 | TRBD1 | TGTGCCAGCAGTTACCAAACGGGACAGGGGGGATCTTATAGCAATCAGCCCCAGCATTTT | CASSYQTGQGGSYSNQPQHF
TRBJ1-4 | once | TRBV18 | TRBD1 | TGTGCCAGCTCACCACTGGGACAGGGGGCAACTAATGAAAAACTGTTTTTT | CASSPLGQGATNEKLFF
TRBJ1-6 | NA | TRBV7-8 | NA | TGTGCCAGCAGCTTACGCTACAGGGTGGCCTATAATTCACCCCTCCACTTT | CASSLRYRVAYNSPLHF
TRBJ1-6 | NA | TRBV6-1 | NA | TGTGCCAGCAGTGATGTCACCTATTCGTCCAATTCACCCCTCCACTTT | CASSDVTYSSNSPLHF
TRBJ2-3 | NA | TRBV4-1 | TRBD2 | TGCGCCAGCAGCCCCTCCGGGGGGAGCGGAGATACGCAGTATTTT | CASSPSGGSGDTQYF
TRBJ1-1 | NA | TRBV5-6 | NA | TGTGCCAGCAGCAAGTACAGGGTTACTGAAGCTTTCTTT | CASSKYRVTEAFF
TRBJ2-5 | once | TRBV7-2 | NA | TGTGCCAGCAGCTCACTCCCCGGAGAGACCCAGTACTTC | CASSSLPGETQYF